This T cell receptor beta chain was captured by sequencing in a study of blood T cell repertoires in COVID-19. Study-level background: Acute-phase and convalescent COVID-19 samples originated in the United States, Italy and Spain. The cDNA or gDNA used as material had been derived from T cells, B-cell-depleted T cells, or PBMCs.

Generated by immunoSEQ multiplex PCR, the TCRdb table keeps only in-frame clones and is missing some. The table has about 120,000 clones, about 80% seen once; the top ten hold about 4%. Deletions cut 6 bases from V and 0 bases from J, with 16 bases between. The CDR3 is 16 residues long. Germline CDR1 and CDR2: SGHRS and YFSETQ. Source material: peripheral blood. The receptor comes from a woman of 80 years or more with acute or convalescent COVID-19. This chain links TRBV5-1 with TRBJ2-1, with D perhaps TRBD2 (5 bases). The CDR3 here is CASTWAVGSSYNEQFF. Here the CDR3 DNA reads TGCGCCAGCACCTGGGCGGTGGGGAGCTCCTACAATGAGCAGTTCTTC. Combining the CDR3 with reference TRBV5-1 and TRBJ2-1 gives the whole variable domain KAGVTQTPRYLIKTRGQQVTLSCSPISGHRSVSWYQQTPGQGLQFLFEYFSETQRNKGNFPGRFSGRQFSNSRSEMNVSTLELGDSALYLCASTWAVGSSYNEQFFGPGTRLTVL.